This entry lists 19 T cell receptor beta chains sequenced from one sample in a study of T cell repertoires in cytomegalovirus infection. TCRdb reprocessed the reads with MiXCR, giving one entry per CDR3 protein. The sample carries roughly 76,000 distinct CDR3 sequences, 3% to 4.5% recorded once. Sequences were obtained from PBMCs. These receptors originate from a human donor in good health (CMV status not recorded). Some clones in this sample may be carry-over from other donors' samples.

The chain links TRBV7-2 to TRBJ2-5, with D unclear. V was cut by 3 bases and J by 6 bases, with 8 bases left in between. CDR3 size: 12 residues. Germline V gene sequence: CDR1 SGHTA, CDR2 FQGNSA. The CDR3 bases are TGTGCCAGCAGCTTCGTAAAAAAGACCCAGTACTTC. As protein: CASSFVKKTQYF.

This clonotype showed up many times. The chain links TRBV2 to TRBJ1-4, with D perhaps TRBD1 (6 bases). The germline CDR1 and CDR2 sequences are SNHLY and FYNNEI. V was trimmed by 6 bases and J by 0 bases, leaving 11 bases between them. The CDR3 contains 15 residues. CDR3 sequence: CASSPRTATNEKLFF. CDR3 nucleotide sequence: TGTGCCAGCAGCCCACGGACAGCAACTAATGAAAAACTGTTTTTT.

This clonotype has a count of ten or more. V usage is TRBV2 and J usage is TRBJ2-7; no clear D. V was clipped by 4 bases and J by 4 bases, with 14 bases between them. Germline CDR1 SNHLY, CDR2 FYNNEI. The CDR3 contains 14 residues. Here the CDR3 reads CASSGMRAPYEQYF. In nucleotides, the CDR3 is TGTGCCAGCAGTGGGATGAGAGCCCCTTACGAGCAGTACTTC.

The sample holds many counts of this clonotype. V gene TRBV20-1 combines with J gene TRBJ2-3, with 7 bases fitting TRBD2. Germline V lookup: CDR1 DFQATT, CDR2 SNEGSKA (reference sequence). The CDR3 has 14 amino acids. V shed 5 bases, J shed 1 base, and the junction held 6 bases outside the gene matches. Here the CDR3 reads CSASTSPRTDTQYF. CDR3 nucleotides: TGCAGTGCTTCGACTAGCCCCCGCACAGATACGCAGTATTTT.

The table lists this clonotype with many counts. The genes are TRBV7-2 and TRBJ2-5; TRBD2 matches at 7 bases. The CDR3 totals 14 residues. Losses at the gene ends were 4 bases for V and 2 bases for J; bases not matched to a gene: 4. Germline loops: CDR1 SGHTA, CDR2 FQGNSA. The CDR3 loop is CASSSTSWQETQYF. CDR3 DNA sequence: TGTGCCAGCAGCTCGACTAGCTGGCAAGAGACCCAGTACTTC.

This clonotype is medium-sized. This chain's CDR3 is CASSLGRGTPDSPLHF. CDR3 DNA sequence: TGTGCCAGCAGCTTAGGGAGAGGGACTCCGGATTCACCCCTCCACTTT. The gene calls are TRBV7-9 and TRBJ1-6; D may be TRBD1 (5 bases). Germline CDR1 reads SEHNR; CDR2 reads FQNEAQ (reference sequence). This CDR3 contains 16 residues. V lost 1 base, J lost 8 bases, and 15 bases lay in between. Based on the CDR3 plus reference TRBV7-9 and TRBJ1-6, the full variable domain is DTGVSQNPRHKITKRGQNVTFRCDPISEHNRLYWYRQTLGQGPEFLTYFQNEAQLEKSRLLSDRFSAERPKGSFSTLEIQRTEQGDSAMYLCASSLGRGTPDSPLHFGNGTRLTVT.

Many counts were recorded for this clonotype. The genes are TRBV5-6 and TRBJ1-1; D uncertain. This CDR3 is built from 14 residues. V dropped 4 bases and J dropped 2 bases, with 12 bases sitting between them. Germline CDR1 reads SGHDT; CDR2 reads YYEEEE. Written as DNA, the CDR3 is TGTGCCAGCAGCCTTAGACCGGCTAACACTGAAGCTTTCTTT. This encodes CASSLRPANTEAFF.

Note on this clonotype: Its ends do not fully match the called genes, so a read error is possible. The chain employs TRBV7-6 and TRBJ2-3; 14 bases are a match to TRBD2. CDR3 length: 15 amino acids. From germline, CDR1 is SGHVS and CDR2 FNYEAQ. CDR3 in amino acids: CASSRLAGGADTQCF. In nucleotides, the CDR3 is TGTGCCAGCAGCCGACTAGCGGGGGGGGCAGATACGCAGTGTTTT.

This chain links TRBV6-5 with TRBJ1-5; 7 bases map to TRBD1. The CDR3 totals 13 residues. V lost 6 bases and J lost 4; bases outside the gene matches: 3. The germline gives CDR1 MNHEY, CDR2 SVGAGI. CDR3 protein: CASRGTVNQPQHF. The CDR3, as DNA: TGTGCCAGCAGAGGGACAGTTAATCAGCCCCAGCATTTT.

The rearrangement uses TRBV7-9 and TRBJ2-7, with 7 bases aligning to TRBD1. Germline trimming cut 5 bases from V and 3 bases from J; bases unmatched to any gene: 13. CDR3 size: 16 residues. Germline V gives CDR1 SEHNR, CDR2 FQNEAQ (reference sequence). CDR3 protein: CASSLPGGGQFYEQYF. The CDR3 nucleotides read TGTGCCAGCAGCCTACCAGGGGGTGGACAGTTCTACGAGCAGTACTTC.

This clonotype was observed many times. The rearrangement uses TRBV4-3 and TRBJ1-1, with 9 bases fitting TRBD1. Trimming at V came to 1 base and at J to 3 bases, leaving 3 bases not matched to a gene. The CDR3 extends over 15 amino acids. Germline CDR1 LGHNA, CDR2 YSLEER. The DNA of the CDR3 is TGCGCCAGCAGCCAAGCGGGACAGGGATACACTGAAGCTTTCTTT. Encoded protein: CASSQAGQGYTEAFF.

This clonotype was observed at least ten times. The gene calls are TRBV2 and TRBJ1-1, with unresolved D. Germline loops: CDR1 SNHLY, CDR2 FYNNEI. The CDR3 runs to 14 residues. V was trimmed by 7 bases and J by 1 base, leaving 13 bases between them. The CDR3 reads CASKGWLENTEAFF. In DNA, the CDR3 is TGTGCCAGCAAGGGCTGGTTAGAGAACACTGAAGCTTTCTTT.

This clonotype was seen ten or more times. The CDR3 bases are TGTGCCAGCAGCTTAACAACCGGACTAGCGGGGGCATACGAGCAGTACTTC. Translation gives CASSLTTGLAGAYEQYF. This sequence joins TRBV7-9 and TRBJ2-7; 13 bases align to TRBD2. The germline gives CDR1 SEHNR, CDR2 FQNEAQ (reference sequence). V shed 2 bases and J 4 bases; nucleotides not matched to a gene: 8. The CDR3 spans 17 residues.

Many counts were recorded for this clonotype. The genes are TRBV6-5 and TRBJ2-1, with 9 positions matching TRBD2. The junction had 3 bases not matched to a gene; V was cut back by 2 bases and J by 4 bases. This CDR3 is built from 15 residues. CDR1 is MNHEY and CDR2 is SVGAGI in the germline V gene. This chain's CDR3 is CASSYGSGGYNEQFF. The CDR3 coding sequence is TGTGCCAGCAGTTACGGTAGCGGGGGTTACAATGAGCAGTTCTTC.

This clonotype was seen ten or more times. The chain carries TRBV7-2 and TRBJ2-5; D is possibly TRBD2 (5 bases). The germline V gene has CDR1 SGHTA and CDR2 FQGNSA. Trimming pared 5 bases from V and 4 bases from J, leaving 17 bases between. The CDR3 loop spans 15 amino acids. CDR3 DNA: TGTGCCAGCAGCCCGCGTAGCGCTACCAGAGAGACCCAGTACTTC. This translates into CASSPRSATRETQYF. Full variable domain (remainder filled in from reference TRBV7-2 and TRBJ2-5): GAGVSQSPSNKVTEKGKDVELRCDPISGHTALYWYRQSLGQGLEFLIYFQGNSAPDKSGLPSDRFSAERTGGSVSTLTIQRTQQEDSAVYLCASSPRSATRETQYFGPGTRLLVL.

This clonotype was found a few times. This sequence joins TRBV7-3 and TRBJ1-1, with D maybe TRBD1 (6 bases). The CDR3 has 14 amino acids. Germline V CDR1 and CDR2: SGHTA, FQGTGA. V was clipped by 1 base and J by 1 base, with 7 bases between them. The CDR3 DNA sequence: TGTGCCAGCAGCTTAATGACAGGGAACACTGAAGCTTTCTTT. The encoded protein is CASSLMTGNTEAFF.

This clonotype showed up many times. The chain employs TRBV7-9 and TRBJ1-5; 10 nucleotides agree with TRBD1. V gave up 0 bases and J gave up 4 bases; unmatched junction bases: 6. CDR3 length equals 17 residues. CDR1 and CDR2 from the germline V gene are SEHNR and FQNEAQ (reference sequence). The CDR3, as DNA: TGTGCCAGCAGCTTAGCCCCACCGGGACAGGGGAATCAGCCCCAGCATTTT. Translated, it gives CASSLAPPGQGNQPQHF.

This clonotype was found many times. The rearrangement joins TRBV20-1 to TRBJ1-3; 7 positions match TRBD1. Per germline, CDR1 DFQATT and CDR2 SNEGSKA (reference sequence). V was clipped by 4 bases and J by 3 bases; unmatched bases: 3. The length of the CDR3 is 13 residues. CDR3: CSATYRGGNTIYF. CDR3 coding DNA: TGCAGTGCTACCTACAGGGGTGGAAACACCATATATTTT.

This clonotype was counted at least ten times. This sequence joins TRBV15 and TRBJ2-1; D possibly matches TRBD1 or TRBD2 (5 bases each). Looked up from germline, CDR1 is LNHNV and CDR2 is YYDKDF (reference sequence). The CDR3 is 17 amino acids. V was clipped by 0 bases and J by 2 bases, with 14 bases between them. The CDR3 sequence: CATSRDEWGLPYNEQFF. DNA of the CDR3: TGTGCCACCAGCAGAGATGAGTGGGGGTTGCCCTACAATGAGCAGTTCTTC.